This TCR beta chain was recorded in a study of beta chain features in type 1 diabetes. General study findings and limits: No resolution was reached here on whether HLA type influences TCRB rearrangement.

Expressed TCRB transcripts were sequenced, since all the RNA that had been isolated was reverse transcribed. Read counts averaged approximately 3.5 million for samples of naive, central memory and regulatory T cells. Repertoires were generated with immunoSEQ multiplex PCR, while TCRdb's copy carries only in-frame clones and drops some. This table has fewer than 400,000 clones, 8% appearing once. This clone was recorded many times. Antigen specificity is unknown. The CDR3 is 13 residues long. J lost 7 bases, V lost 6 bases, and 7 bases had no gene match. The V gene's germline CDR1 is MNHNY and CDR2 SVGAGI (reference sequence).

The sequenced sample consisted of central memory CD4+ T cells from blood. The V call is TRBV6-6, the J call TRBJ2-5, with TRBD1 identical over 8 bases. The receptor was derived from a woman younger than 35 in good health. In nucleotides, the CDR3 is TGTGCCAGCAGGTCGACAGGGGTCGGGACCCAGTACTTC. Translation gives CASRSTGVGTQYF.